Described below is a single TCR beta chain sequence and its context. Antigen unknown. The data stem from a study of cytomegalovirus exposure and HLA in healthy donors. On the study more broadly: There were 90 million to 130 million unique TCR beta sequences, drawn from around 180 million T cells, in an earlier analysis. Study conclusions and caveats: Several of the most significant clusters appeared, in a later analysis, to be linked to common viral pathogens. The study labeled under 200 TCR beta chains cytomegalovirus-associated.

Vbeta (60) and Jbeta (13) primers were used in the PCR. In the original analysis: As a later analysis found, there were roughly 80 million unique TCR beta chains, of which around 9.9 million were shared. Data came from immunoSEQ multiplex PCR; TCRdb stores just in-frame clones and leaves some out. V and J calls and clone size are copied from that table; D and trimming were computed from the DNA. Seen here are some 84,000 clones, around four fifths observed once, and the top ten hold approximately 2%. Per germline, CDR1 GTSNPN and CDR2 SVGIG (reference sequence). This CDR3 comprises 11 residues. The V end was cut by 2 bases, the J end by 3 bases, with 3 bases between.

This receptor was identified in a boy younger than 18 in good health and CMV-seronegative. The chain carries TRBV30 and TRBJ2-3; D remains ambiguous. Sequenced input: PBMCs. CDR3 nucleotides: TGTGCCTGGAGTCAGACAGATACGCAGTATTTT. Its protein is CAWSQTDTQYF.